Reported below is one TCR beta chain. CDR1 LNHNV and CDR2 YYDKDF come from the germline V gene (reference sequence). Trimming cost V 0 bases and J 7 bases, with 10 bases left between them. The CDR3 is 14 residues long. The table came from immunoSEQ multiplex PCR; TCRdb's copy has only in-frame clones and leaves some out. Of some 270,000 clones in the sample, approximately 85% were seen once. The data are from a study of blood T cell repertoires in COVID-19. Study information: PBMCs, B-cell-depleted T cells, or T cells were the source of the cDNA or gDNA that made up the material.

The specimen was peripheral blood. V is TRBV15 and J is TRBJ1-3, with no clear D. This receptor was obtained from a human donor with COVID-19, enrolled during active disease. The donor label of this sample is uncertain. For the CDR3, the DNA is TGTGCCACCAGCAGAGATTTCGGAGTCAACACCATATATTTT. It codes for CATSRDFGVNTIYF.